The rows below give T cell receptor beta chains drawn from one sample of a study of blood T cell repertoires in COVID-19. TCRdb's copy holds only in-frame clones and misses some; the assay was immunoSEQ multiplex PCR. The profile covers some 240,000 clones, with 80% to 85% appearing a single time and about 5.6% taken by the ten largest. Material: peripheral blood. The origin of the receptors is a woman in her 70s with COVID-19, enrolled during active disease. CDR3s include the opening cysteine and the closing phenylalanine or tryptophan. Fields, in order: V gene, D gene, clone size, J gene, CDR3 DNA, CDR3 protein. The D gene is left open where the match is weak. Not all rows give a size; the values are once, few, many and, for expanded clones, a class.

TRBV2,.,.,TRBJ2-7,TGTGCCAGCAGTGTCCTAGCTCAGTACGTGCAGTACTTC,CASSVLAQYVQYF
TRBV6-2/TRBV6-3,.,.,TRBJ1-5,TGTGCCAGCAGTTACGTCGGTCAGCCCCAGCATTTT,CASSYVGQPQHF
TRBV7-3,.,.,TRBJ1-6,TGTGCCAGCAGTATCCTCTATAATTCACCCCTCCACTTT,CASSILYNSPLHF
TRBV11-2,.,.,TRBJ2-7,TGTGCCAGCAGCTTAGTTTTGTTCGCGGGTTCCTACGAGCAGTACTTC,CASSLVLFAGSYEQYF
TRBV3-1/TRBV3-2,TRBD1,.,TRBJ1-4,TGTGCCAGCAGCCAATGGCAGGGGGCGAATGAAAAACTGTTTTTT,CASSQWQGANEKLFF
TRBV7-2,TRBD1,.,TRBJ2-7,TGTGCCAGCAGCGCCACAACCGGGACAGGGTACGGCGAGCAGTACTTC,CASSATTGTGYGEQYF
TRBV10-3,TRBD2,few,TRBJ2-7,TGTGCCATCAGACCAACTAGCGGCTCCTACGAGCAGTACTTC,CAIRPTSGSYEQYF
TRBV19,.,.,TRBJ1-1,TGTGCCAGTAGTCGGGGGGGTACGAGCACTGAAGCTTTCTTT,CASSRGGTSTEAFF
TRBV28,.,.,TRBJ2-5,TGTGCCAGCAGGCTCTTTGGGGCTAGTGGAGAGACCCAGTACTTC,CASRLFGASGETQYF
TRBV9,.,.,TRBJ1-2,TGTGCCAGCAGCGCCACAGGGAGCTACACCTTC,CASSATGSYTF
TRBV19,TRBD2,.,TRBJ2-7,TGTGCCAGTAGTATCCTTTCGACTAGCGTACCCTACGAGCAGTACTTC,CASSILSTSVPYEQYF
TRBV27,.,.,TRBJ2-7,TGTGCCAGCAGTATTGACGACACGGGGTACGAGCAGTACTTC,CASSIDDTGYEQYF
TRBV18,TRBD1,.,TRBJ2-7,TGTGCCAGCTCACTCCAACGGACAGGGGATCACGAGCAGTACTTC,CASSLQRTGDHEQYF
TRBV11-2,TRBD1,.,TRBJ1-2,TGTGCCAGCAGCCAGGGGGGTGGCTACACCTTC,CASSQGGGYTF
TRBV20-1,TRBD1,.,TRBJ2-7,TGCAGTGCTAGTTCGAACGACAGGGGTTCCTACGAGCAGTACTTC,CSASSNDRGSYEQYF
TRBV5-1,.,.,TRBJ1-1,TGCGCCAGCAGCTTGTTTGGACAGCCGAACACTGAAGCTTTCTTT,CASSLFGQPNTEAFF
TRBV5-1,TRBD1,.,TRBJ2-3,TGCGCCAGCAGCCCGACCCGGGACAGGGCCACAGATACGCAGTATTTT,CASSPTRDRATDTQYF
TRBV4-3,TRBD2,.,TRBJ2-5,TGCGCCAGCAGCCAATCTCCGGGAGGACAAGAGACCCAGTACTTC,CASSQSPGGQETQYF
TRBV11-3,TRBD2,.,TRBJ2-3,TGTGCCAGCAGCACGGGACTAGCGGGAGTTCAAGATACGCAGTATTTT,CASSTGLAGVQDTQYF
TRBV15,TRBD2,.,TRBJ2-1,TGTGCCACCAGCAGAGATTTAGCGGGAGTGGGTAATGAGCAGTTCTTC,CATSRDLAGVGNEQFF
TRBV11-1,.,.,TRBJ1-1,TGTGCCAGCAGCTCGACTATGAACACTGAAGCTTTCTTT,CASSSTMNTEAFF
TRBV24-1,TRBD2,once,TRBJ2-3,TGTGCCACCAGTGTAGCGGGAGTAGCAGATACGCAGTATTTT,CATSVAGVADTQYF
TRBV5-1,.,.,TRBJ1-6,TGCGCCAGCAGCTTGGCGCCGGGTGGGGGCAATTCACCCCTCCACTTT,CASSLAPGGGNSPLHF
TRBV7-2,.,.,TRBJ1-3,TGTGCCAGCAGCTTAGCGGCGGGTTATGGAAACACCATATATTTT,CASSLAAGYGNTIYF
TRBV24-1,.,.,TRBJ2-7,TGTGCCACCAGTGACCCGGAGCAGGGATCCTACGAGCAGTACTTC,CATSDPEQGSYEQYF